The 8 T cell receptor beta chains below all came from one sample that was sequenced in a study of CD8+ T cells in alopecia areata. Extracted RNA was reverse transcribed, and the resulting cDNA served as sequencing template. Profiling relied on immunoSEQ multiplex PCR, and the TCRdb table lists in-frame clones only, not all of them. The table shows 150,000 or so clones, with around 47% occurring only once. The sample comprised CD4+ T cells sorted from blood. The receptors derive from a human donor with alopecia areata.

The J gene is TRBJ2-2, the V gene TRBV5-1, with TRBD1 identical over 7 bases. The CDR3 loop spans 15 amino acids. The J segment lost 3 bases and the V segment lost 6 bases, leaving 8 bases of the junction unmatched. Germline CDR1 is SGHRS and CDR2 is YFSETQ. DNA for the CDR3: TGCGCCAGCACGGAAGGGGGCTGGTACACCGGGGAGCTGTTTTTT. It encodes CASTEGGWYTGELFF.

This clone was recorded a few times. CDR3 amino acids: CASSQDRLGLGYNEQFF. CDR3 bases: TGCGCCAGCAGCCAAGATAGGTTGGGACTAGGATACAATGAGCAGTTCTTC. The rearrangement uses TRBV4-1 and TRBJ2-1; 8 bases agree with TRBD2. Looked up from germline, CDR1 is MGHRA and CDR2 is YSYEKL. The CDR3 has 17 residues. J was trimmed by 4 bases and V by 0 bases; bases with no gene match: 8.

The chain has TRBV19 and TRBJ1-5, with no clear D. CDR1 and CDR2 (germline): LNHDA, SQIVND (reference sequence). V lost 1 base and J 9 bases, leaving 4 bases between the germline ends. This CDR3 comprises 11 residues. The CDR3 DNA sequence: TGTGCCAGTAGTATAGCCGGGCCCCAGCATTTT. This gives the protein CASSIAGPQHF.

This chain joins TRBV7-3 and TRBJ2-3; D is undetermined. The germline gives CDR1 SGHTA, CDR2 FQGTGA. The CDR3 contains 13 residues. V gave up 1 base and J gave up 6 bases, with 8 bases separating them. The DNA of the CDR3 is TGTGCCAGCAGCTTAAGAGTGCGGGATACGCAGTATTTT. Its translation is CASSLRVRDTQYF.

V and J are TRBV28 and TRBJ2-1; possible D gene TRBD1, 6 bases. V gave up 6 bases and J gave up 12 bases, with 24 bases separating them. Looked up from germline, CDR1 is MDHEN and CDR2 is SYDVKM. The CDR3 extends over 15 amino acids. In nucleotides, the CDR3 is TGTGCCAGCAGGCCTTCGAGTACAGGGATTTGGGGGCAGTTCTTC. Amino acid sequence: CASRPSSTGIWGQFF.

The J gene is TRBJ2-7, the V gene TRBV29-1; D remains ambiguous. With 5 bases removed from V and 4 bases from J, the gap between germline ends came to 15 bases. This CDR3 is 13 amino acids long. In germline, CDR1 is SQVTM, CDR2 ANQGSEA. For the CDR3, the DNA is TGCAGCGTTCTCCTCGGCCTTACATACGAGCAGTACTTC. Translation gives CSVLLGLTYEQYF.

V usage is TRBV11-1 and J usage is TRBJ1-1, with D unresolved. Germline CDR1 and CDR2: SGHAT and FQDESV (reference sequence). Trimming took 2 bases from V and 4 from J, leaving 2 bases between them. CDR3 length equals 11 residues. DNA for the CDR3: TGTGCCAGCAGCTTAAGCACTGAAGCTTTCTTT. Amino acids: CASSLSTEAFF. The full variable domain, in which reference TRBV11-1 and TRBJ1-1 provide the parts outside the CDR3, is EAEVAQSPRYKITEKSQAVAFWCDPISGHATLYWYRQILGQGPELLVQFQDESVVDDSQLPKDRFSAERLKGVDSTLKIQPAELGDSAMYLCASSLSTEAFFGQGTRLTVV.

This clone was found a few times. The V gene is TRBV7-9, the J gene TRBJ1-1; D not resolved. Germline-derived CDR1 and CDR2 are SEHNR and FQNEAQ (reference sequence). V lost 2 bases to trimming and J lost 6 bases, with 13 bases between them. The CDR3 has 14 amino acids. In DNA form, the CDR3 reads TGTGCCAGCAGCTTATTGGAACCTGGGGCTGAAGCTTTCTTT. It specifies CASSLLEPGAEAFF. Supplemented by reference TRBV7-9 and TRBJ1-1, the full variable domain reads DTGVSQNPRHKITKRGQNVTFRCDPISEHNRLYWYRQTLGQGPEFLTYFQNEAQLEKSRLLSDRFSAERPKGSFSTLEIQRTEQGDSAMYLCASSLLEPGAEAFFGQGTRLTVV.